This T cell receptor (beta chain) is drawn from a study of blood T cell repertoires in COVID-19. Produced via immunoSEQ multiplex PCR; TCRdb's table is partial and in-frame only. The repertoire holds under 35,000 clones, with around 87% as singletons. This clone was seen a single time. CDR3 length: 13 residues. From germline, CDR1 is SGHNT and CDR2 YYREEE (reference sequence). Trimming cost V 1 base and J 7 bases, with 11 bases left between them. The sequenced material came from peripheral blood. The sequence derives from a human donor in a cohort sampled during active COVID-19. The chain couples TRBV5-4 to TRBJ1-1, with D unclear. The CDR3 protein is CASSLPGTNEAFF. DNA of the CDR3: TGTGCCAGCAGCTTGCCAGGAACGAATGAAGCTTTCTTT. Drawing the rest from reference TRBV5-4 and TRBJ1-1, the complete variable domain is ETGVTQSPTHLIKTRGQQVTLRCSSQSGHNTVSWYQQALGQGPQFIFQYYREEENGRGNFPPRFSGLQFPNYSSELNVNALELDDSALYLCASSLPGTNEAFFGQGTRLTVV.